This record concerns one T cell receptor (beta chain) sequence. This entry is derived from a study of blood T cell repertoires in COVID-19. At the level of the study: Spain, Italy and the United States supplied samples that represented acute and convalescent COVID-19.

Per the original methods: Estimation of nucleated cell counts relied on the amplification of reference gene primers. The method was immunoSEQ multiplex PCR; TCRdb's version includes in-frame clones alone and lacks a portion of them. The V and J calls and the clone size are those of that table, but D and trimming were determined from the DNA. Of 26,000 or so clones listed, 87% are singletons. The sequence derives from a human donor in a cohort sampled during active COVID-19. The sample consisted of peripheral blood.

DNA of the CDR3: TGTGCCACTTTCCCGGGGACAGCTGGAAACACCATATATTTT. It yields the protein CATFPGTAGNTIYF. The chain joins TRBV7-8 to TRBJ1-3, with 7 bases identical to TRBD1. From germline, CDR1 is SGHVS and CDR2 FQNEAQ. The CDR3 runs to 14 residues. Trimming took 10 bases from V and 2 from J; bases not matched to a gene: 8.